Following are 10 T cell receptor beta chains from one sample sequenced in a study of blood T cell repertoires in COVID-19. TCRdb keeps only in-frame clones here, not all; method: immunoSEQ multiplex PCR. This sample has approximately 200,000 clones; roughly three quarters occur once, and the top ten carry approximately 12%. The sample taken for sequencing was peripheral blood. The receptors were gathered from an elderly woman with COVID-19, enrolled during active disease.

The chain has TRBV28 and TRBJ1-5; no reliable D call. Germline V gene lookup returns CDR1 MDHEN and CDR2 SYDVKM. Trimming cost V 11 bases and J 6 bases, with 20 bases left between them. The length of the CDR3 is 14 residues. In DNA form, the CDR3 reads TGTGCCTCTAAAGAGGTAAACGGGGTTCAGCCCCAGCATTTT. This codes for CASKEVNGVQPQHF.

CDR3 bases: TGTGCCAGCTCACCAGGGGCGGGAGGCGCCCAAGAGACCCAGTACTTC. Amino acids: CASSPGAGGAQETQYF. The chain carries TRBV18 and TRBJ2-5; TRBD2 matches at 8 bases. Trimming at V came to 2 bases and at J to 1 base, leaving 6 bases not matched to a gene. This CDR3 is built from 16 residues. CDR1 is KGHSH, CDR2 LQKENI, per germline.

This clone showed up many times. J is TRBJ1-6 and V is TRBV7-8, with no clear D. Trimming removed 10 bases from V and 8 bases from J, with 15 bases in between. In germline, CDR1 is SGHVS, CDR2 FQNEAQ. This CDR3 contains 13 residues. The CDR3 spells CATRRMEDSPLHF. The CDR3 coding sequence is TGTGCCACCCGGCGGATGGAGGATTCACCCCTCCACTTT.

The chain carries TRBV28 and TRBJ1-2; 10 nucleotides match TRBD1. The V gene end was trimmed by 11 bases and the J gene end by 7 bases; junction bases not matched to a gene: 10. The CDR3 has 13 amino acids. Germline CDR1 MDHEN, CDR2 SYDVKM. Here the CDR3 reads CAGGDRGIGGYTF. Here the CDR3 DNA reads TGTGCCGGGGGGGACAGGGGAATCGGTGGCTACACCTTC.

The V gene is TRBV5-1, the J gene TRBJ2-7; TRBD2 aligns across 7 bases. The CDR3 runs to 16 residues. Germline-derived CDR1 and CDR2 are SGHRS and YFSETQ. The ends lost 4 bases at V and 0 bases at J; junction bases unmatched: 10. The CDR3 DNA reads as TGCGCCAGCAGCCCCCGGGGGGAGGTAACCTCCTACGAGCAGTACTTC. It yields the protein CASSPRGEVTSYEQYF.

The chain has TRBV13 and TRBJ1-3; no firm D call. The CDR3 is 12 residues long. V lost 2 bases and J lost 6, with 5 bases in between. Germline values: CDR1 PRHDT, CDR2 FYEKMQ (reference sequence). The CDR3: CASSLRENTIYF. In DNA, the CDR3 is TGTGCCAGCAGCTTACGGGAAAACACCATATATTTT.

On this clone itself: Additional DNA sequences in this sample encode the identical CDR3. The rearrangement links TRBV18 to TRBJ2-2; a weak D match, TRBD2 (5 bases). V dropped 1 base and J dropped 0 bases, with 9 bases sitting between them. This CDR3 has 16 amino acids. Germline V CDR1 and CDR2: KGHSH, LQKENI. Here the CDR3 reads CASSPRTGTNTGELFF. The CDR3, as DNA: TGTGCCAGCTCACCACGAACCGGGACGAACACCGGGGAGCTGTTTTTT. Combining the CDR3 with reference TRBV18 and TRBJ2-2 gives the whole variable domain NAGVMQNPRHLVRRRGQEARLRCSPMKGHSHVYWYRQLPEEGLKFMVYLQKENIIDESGMPKERFSAEFPKEGPSILRIQQVVRGDSAAYFCASSPRTGTNTGELFFGEGSRLTVL.

The rearrangement joins TRBV3-1 (or the pseudogene TRBV3-2) to TRBJ2-1; 8 bases match TRBD2. CDR1 is LGHDT, CDR2 YNNKEL, per germline (reference sequence). J gave up 7 bases and V 0 bases, and 8 bases lay outside the gene matches. The CDR3 runs to 16 residues. In nucleotides, the CDR3 is TGTGCCAGCAGCCAAGATGCGGGAGGTCGCAGGAATGAGCAGTTCTTC. Translated, it gives CASSQDAGGRRNEQFF.

The CDR3 is CASSEGQVPTYEQYF. The CDR3 region has the DNA TGTGCCAGCAGTGAGGGGCAGGTCCCCACCTACGAGCAGTACTTC. The genes are TRBV2 and TRBJ2-7, with a possible D match to TRBD1 (5 bases). In germline, CDR1 is SNHLY, CDR2 FYNNEI. The germline V and J ends were trimmed by 3 bases and 2 bases, with 14 bases remaining between them. The CDR3 extends over 15 amino acids.

The rearrangement joins TRBV14 to TRBJ2-7, with 8 bases fitting TRBD1. This CDR3 contains 15 residues. With V trimmed by 2 bases and J by 6 bases, 9 bases remained unmatched. Looked up from germline, CDR1 is SGHDN and CDR2 is FVKESK. The CDR3 here is CASSQRDRLLPEQYF. CDR3 in DNA: TGTGCCAGCAGCCAACGGGACAGGCTCCTTCCCGAGCAGTACTTC.